Reported below is one T cell receptor (beta chain). Its matching antigen is unknown. Here immunoSEQ multiplex PCR was the method, and the copy in TCRdb shows in-frame clones only, minus some. This sample yields approximately 150,000 clones, of which 90% are seen a single time; 1.5% to 2% belongs to the top ten. These data are taken from a study of T cell responses to AZD1222 COVID-19 vaccine. Whole-study results and caveats: Vaccine-related CD4 TCRs covered spike, predominating at 160-218 and 743-854.

V lost 6 bases, J lost 2 bases, and 10 bases lay in between. CDR3 length equals 13 residues. Germline lookup yields CDR1 SGHVS and CDR2 FQNEAQ. This rearrangement joins TRBV7-8 to TRBJ1-2; D gene ambiguous. This sequence originates from an adult who received the AZD1222 COVID-19 vaccine. The specimen was peripheral blood, collected 28 days after the second AZD1222 dose. In DNA form, the CDR3 reads TGTGCCAGCAGTCCAACCAGCAACTATGGCTACACCTTC. It translates to CASSPTSNYGYTF. Together with reference TRBV7-8 and TRBJ1-2, the CDR3 gives the full variable domain: GAGVSQSPRYKVAKRGQDVALRCDPISGHVSLFWYQQALGQGPEFLTYFQNEAQLDKSGLPSDRFFAERPEGSVSTLKIQRTQQEDSAVYLCASSPTSNYGYTFGSGTRLTVV.